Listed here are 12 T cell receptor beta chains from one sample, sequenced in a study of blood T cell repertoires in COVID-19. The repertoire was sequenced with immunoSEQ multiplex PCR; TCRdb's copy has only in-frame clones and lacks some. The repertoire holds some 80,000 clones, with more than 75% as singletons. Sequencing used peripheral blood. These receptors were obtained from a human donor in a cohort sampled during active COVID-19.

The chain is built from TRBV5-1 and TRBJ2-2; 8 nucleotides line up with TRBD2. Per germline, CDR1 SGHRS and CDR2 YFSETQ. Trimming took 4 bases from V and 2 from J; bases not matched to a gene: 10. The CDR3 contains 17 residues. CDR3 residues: CASSGKGLAANTGELFF. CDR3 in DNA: TGCGCCAGCAGCGGAAAAGGACTAGCAGCAAACACCGGGGAGCTGTTTTTT.

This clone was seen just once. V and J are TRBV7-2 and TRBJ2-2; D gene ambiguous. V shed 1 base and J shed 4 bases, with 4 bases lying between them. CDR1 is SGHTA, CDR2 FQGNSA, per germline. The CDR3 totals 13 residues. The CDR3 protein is CASSLVRTGELFF. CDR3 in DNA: TGTGCCAGCAGCTTAGTCCGCACCGGGGAGCTGTTTTTT. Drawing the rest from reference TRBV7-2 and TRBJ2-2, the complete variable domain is GAGVSQSPSNKVTEKGKDVELRCDPISGHTALYWYRQSLGQGLEFLIYFQGNSAPDKSGLPSDRFSAERTGGSVSTLTIQRTQQEDSAVYLCASSLVRTGELFFGEGSRLTVL.

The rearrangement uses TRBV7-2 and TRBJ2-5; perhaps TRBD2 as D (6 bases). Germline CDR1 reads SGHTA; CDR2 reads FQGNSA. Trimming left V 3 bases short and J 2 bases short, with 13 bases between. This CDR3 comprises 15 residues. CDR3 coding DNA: TGTGCCAGCAGCTTGGTTGCGGGACCGCAAGAGACCCAGTACTTC. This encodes CASSLVAGPQETQYF. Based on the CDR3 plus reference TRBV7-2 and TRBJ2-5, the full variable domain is GAGVSQSPSNKVTEKGKDVELRCDPISGHTALYWYRQSLGQGLEFLIYFQGNSAPDKSGLPSDRFSAERTGGSVSTLTIQRTQQEDSAVYLCASSLVAGPQETQYFGPGTRLLVL.

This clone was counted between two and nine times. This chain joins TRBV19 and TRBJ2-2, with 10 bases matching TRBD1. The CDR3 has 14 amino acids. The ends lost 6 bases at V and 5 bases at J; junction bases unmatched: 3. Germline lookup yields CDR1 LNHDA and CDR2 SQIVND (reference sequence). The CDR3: CASSPGQGTGELFF. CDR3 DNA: TGTGCCAGTAGCCCGGGACAGGGGACCGGGGAGCTGTTTTTT. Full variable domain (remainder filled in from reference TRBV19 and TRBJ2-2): DGGITQSPKYLFRKEGQNVTLSCEQNLNHDAMYWYRQDPGQGLRLIYYSQIVNDFQKGDIAEGYSVSREKKESFPLTVTSAQKNPTAFYLCASSPGQGTGELFFGEGSRLTVL.

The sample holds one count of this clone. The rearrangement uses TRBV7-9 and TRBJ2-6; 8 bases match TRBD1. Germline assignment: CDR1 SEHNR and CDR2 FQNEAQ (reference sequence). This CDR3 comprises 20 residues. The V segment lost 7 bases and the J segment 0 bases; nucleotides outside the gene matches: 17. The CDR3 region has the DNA TGTGCCAGCAACAACTTCGTCGCAGACAGGGGAGGCTCTGGGGCCAACGTCCTGACTTTC. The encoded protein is CASNNFVADRGGSGANVLTF.

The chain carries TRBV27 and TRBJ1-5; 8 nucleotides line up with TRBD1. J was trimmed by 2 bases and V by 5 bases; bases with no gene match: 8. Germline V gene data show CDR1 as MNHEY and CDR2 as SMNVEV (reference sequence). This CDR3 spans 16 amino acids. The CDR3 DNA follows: TGTGCCAGCAGTCCAACTGACAGGGGAGGCAATCAGCCCCAGCATTTT. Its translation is CASSPTDRGGNQPQHF.

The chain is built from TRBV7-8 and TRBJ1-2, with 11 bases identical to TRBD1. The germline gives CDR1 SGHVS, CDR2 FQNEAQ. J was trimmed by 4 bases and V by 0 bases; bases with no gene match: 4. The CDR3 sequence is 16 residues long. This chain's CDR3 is CASSLADRGPAYGYTF. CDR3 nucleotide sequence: TGTGCCAGCAGCTTAGCGGACAGGGGGCCGGCCTATGGCTACACCTTC.

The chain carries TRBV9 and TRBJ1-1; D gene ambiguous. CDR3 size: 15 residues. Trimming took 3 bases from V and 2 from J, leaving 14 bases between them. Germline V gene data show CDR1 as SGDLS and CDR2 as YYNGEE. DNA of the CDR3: TGTGCCAGCAGCGCGGCACAGCTTTATAACACTGAAGCTTTCTTT. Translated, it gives CASSAAQLYNTEAFF. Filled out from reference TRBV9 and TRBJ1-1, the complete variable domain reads DSGVTQTPKHLITATGQRVTLRCSPRSGDLSVYWYQQSLDQGLQFLIQYYNGEERAKGNILERFSAQQFPDLHSELNLSSLELGDSALYFCASSAAQLYNTEAFFGQGTRLTVV.

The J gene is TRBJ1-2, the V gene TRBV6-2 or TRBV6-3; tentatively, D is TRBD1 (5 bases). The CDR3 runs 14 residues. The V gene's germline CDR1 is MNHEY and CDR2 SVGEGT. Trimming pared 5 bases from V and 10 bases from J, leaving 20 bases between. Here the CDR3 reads CASSVPGLTFDYTF. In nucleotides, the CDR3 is TGTGCCAGCAGTGTTCCGGGACTCACCTTTGACTACACCTTC.

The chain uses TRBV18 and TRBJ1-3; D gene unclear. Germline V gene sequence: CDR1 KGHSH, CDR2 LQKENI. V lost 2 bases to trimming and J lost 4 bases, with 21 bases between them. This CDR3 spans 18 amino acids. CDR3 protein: CASSPRDGGPYGGNTIYF. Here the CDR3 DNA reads TGTGCCAGCTCACCAAGAGACGGAGGACCCTATGGGGGAAACACCATATATTTT.

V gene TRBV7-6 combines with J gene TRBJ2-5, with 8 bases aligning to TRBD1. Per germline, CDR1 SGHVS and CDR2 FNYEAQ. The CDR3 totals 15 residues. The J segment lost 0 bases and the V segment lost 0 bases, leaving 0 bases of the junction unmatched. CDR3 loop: CASSLARGHQETQYF. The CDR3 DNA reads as TGTGCCAGCAGCTTAGCCAGGGGGCACCAAGAGACCCAGTACTTC. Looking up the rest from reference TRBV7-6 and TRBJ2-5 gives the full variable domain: GAGVSQSPRYKVTKRGQDVALRCDPISGHVSLYWYRQALGQGPEFLTYFNYEAQQDKSGLPNDRFSAERPEGSISTLTIQRTEQRDSAMYRCASSLARGHQETQYFGPGTRLLVL.

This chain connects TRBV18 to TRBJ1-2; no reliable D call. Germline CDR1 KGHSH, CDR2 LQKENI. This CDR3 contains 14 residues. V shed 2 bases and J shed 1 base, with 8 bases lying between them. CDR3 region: CASSPAARNYGYTF. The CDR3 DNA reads TGTGCCAGCTCACCAGCGGCGCGTAACTATGGCTACACCTTC.